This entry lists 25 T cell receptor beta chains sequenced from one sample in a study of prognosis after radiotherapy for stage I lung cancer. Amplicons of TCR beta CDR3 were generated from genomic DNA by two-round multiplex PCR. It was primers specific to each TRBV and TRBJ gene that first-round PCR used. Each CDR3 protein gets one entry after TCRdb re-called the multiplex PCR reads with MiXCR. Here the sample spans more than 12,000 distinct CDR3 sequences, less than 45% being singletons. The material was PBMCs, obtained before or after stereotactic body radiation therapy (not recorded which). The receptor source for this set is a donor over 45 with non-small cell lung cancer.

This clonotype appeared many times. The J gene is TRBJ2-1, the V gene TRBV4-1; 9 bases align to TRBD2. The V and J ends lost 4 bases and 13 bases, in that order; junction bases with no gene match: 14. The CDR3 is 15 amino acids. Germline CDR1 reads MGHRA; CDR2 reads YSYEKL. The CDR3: CASSPQEVAGGRQFF. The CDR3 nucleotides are TGCGCCAGCAGCCCCCAAGAGGTTGCGGGAGGGCGTCAGTTCTTC.

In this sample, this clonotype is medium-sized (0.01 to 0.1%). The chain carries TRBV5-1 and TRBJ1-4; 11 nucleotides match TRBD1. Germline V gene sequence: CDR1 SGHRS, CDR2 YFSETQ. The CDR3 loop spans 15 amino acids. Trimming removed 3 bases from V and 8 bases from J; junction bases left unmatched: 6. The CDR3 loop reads CASSSGQGAYEKLFF. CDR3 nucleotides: TGCGCCAGCAGCTCCGGACAGGGGGCTTACGAAAAACTGTTTTTT.

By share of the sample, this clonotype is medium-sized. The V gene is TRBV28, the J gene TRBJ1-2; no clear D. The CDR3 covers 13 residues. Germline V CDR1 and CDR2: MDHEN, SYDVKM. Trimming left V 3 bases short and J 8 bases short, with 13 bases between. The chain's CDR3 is CASSFRRLGGYTF. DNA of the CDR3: TGTGCCAGCAGTTTTCGCCGTCTGGGGGGCTACACCTTC.

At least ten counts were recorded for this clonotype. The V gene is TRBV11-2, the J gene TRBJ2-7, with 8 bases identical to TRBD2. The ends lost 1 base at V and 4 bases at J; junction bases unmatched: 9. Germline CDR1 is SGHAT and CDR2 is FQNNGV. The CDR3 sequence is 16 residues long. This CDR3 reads CASSLGDGGAEYEQYF. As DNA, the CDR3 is TGTGCCAGCAGCTTAGGAGACGGGGGGGCCGAATACGAGCAGTACTTC.

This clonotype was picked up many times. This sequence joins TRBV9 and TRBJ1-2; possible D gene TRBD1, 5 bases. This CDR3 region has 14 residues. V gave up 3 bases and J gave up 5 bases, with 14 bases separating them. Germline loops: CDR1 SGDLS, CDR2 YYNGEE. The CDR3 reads CASSARDGLYGYTF. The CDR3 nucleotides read TGTGCCAGCAGCGCCCGGGACGGATTATATGGCTACACCTTC.

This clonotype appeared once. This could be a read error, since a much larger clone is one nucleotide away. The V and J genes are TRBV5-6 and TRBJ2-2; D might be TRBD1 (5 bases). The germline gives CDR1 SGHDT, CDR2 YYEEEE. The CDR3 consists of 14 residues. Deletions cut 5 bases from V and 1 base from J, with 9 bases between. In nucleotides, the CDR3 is TGTGCCAGCAGATTGACAGTGAACACCGGGGAGCTGTTTTTT. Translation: CASRLTVNTGELFF.

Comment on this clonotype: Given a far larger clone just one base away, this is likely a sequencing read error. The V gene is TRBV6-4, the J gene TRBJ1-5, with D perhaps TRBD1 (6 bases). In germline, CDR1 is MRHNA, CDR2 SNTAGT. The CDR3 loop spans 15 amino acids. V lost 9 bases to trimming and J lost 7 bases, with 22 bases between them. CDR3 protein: CASSIGRGAWQPQHF. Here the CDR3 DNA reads TGTGCCAGTAGTATAGGCCGGGGGGCTTGGCAGCCCCAGCATTTT.

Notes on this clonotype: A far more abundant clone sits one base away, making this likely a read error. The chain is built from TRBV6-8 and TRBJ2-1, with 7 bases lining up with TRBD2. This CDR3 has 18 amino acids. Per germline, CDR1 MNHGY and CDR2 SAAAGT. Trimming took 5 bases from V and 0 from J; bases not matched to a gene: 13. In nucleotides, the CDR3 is TGTGCCAGCAGTGGCCTGTTATCTAGCGGTAGCTCCTACAATGAGCAGTTCTTC. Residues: CASSGLLSSGSSYNEQFF.

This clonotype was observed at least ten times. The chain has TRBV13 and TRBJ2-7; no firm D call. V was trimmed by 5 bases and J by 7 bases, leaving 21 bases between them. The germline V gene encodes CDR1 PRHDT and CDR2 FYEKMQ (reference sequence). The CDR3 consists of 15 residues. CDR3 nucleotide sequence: TGTGCCAGCAGCCCCAGCTTGGGCCCCTTACGAGAGCAGTACTTC. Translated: CASSPSLGPLREQYF.

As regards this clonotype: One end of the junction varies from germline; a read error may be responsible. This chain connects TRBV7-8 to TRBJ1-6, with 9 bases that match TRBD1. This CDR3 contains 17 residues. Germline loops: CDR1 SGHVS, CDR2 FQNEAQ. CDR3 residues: CACSFSGTGQNNSPLHF. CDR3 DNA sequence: TGTGCCTGCAGCTTCTCCGGGACAGGGCAGAACAATTCACCCCTCCACTTT.

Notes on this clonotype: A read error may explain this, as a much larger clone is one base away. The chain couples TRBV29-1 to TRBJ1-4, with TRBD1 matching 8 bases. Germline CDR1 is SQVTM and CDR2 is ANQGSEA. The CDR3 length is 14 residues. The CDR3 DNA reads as TGCAGCGTTTCAATCGGGACAGGTAATGGAAAACTGTTTTTT. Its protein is CSVSIGTGNGKLFF.

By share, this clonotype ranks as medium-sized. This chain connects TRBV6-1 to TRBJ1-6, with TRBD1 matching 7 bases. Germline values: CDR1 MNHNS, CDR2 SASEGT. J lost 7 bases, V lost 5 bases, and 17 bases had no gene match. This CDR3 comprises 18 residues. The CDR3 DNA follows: TGTGCCAGCAGTCGAATCCTTACACGAGGGGGCGGGAATTCACCCCTCCACTTT. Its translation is CASSRILTRGGGNSPLHF.

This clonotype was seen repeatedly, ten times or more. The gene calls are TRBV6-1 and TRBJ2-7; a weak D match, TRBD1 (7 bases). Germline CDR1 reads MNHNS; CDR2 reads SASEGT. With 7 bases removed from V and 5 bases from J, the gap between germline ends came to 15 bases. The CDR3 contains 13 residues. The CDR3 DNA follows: TGTGCCAGCACTAAAGACAGGGAGGACGAGCAGTACTTC. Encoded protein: CASTKDREDEQYF.

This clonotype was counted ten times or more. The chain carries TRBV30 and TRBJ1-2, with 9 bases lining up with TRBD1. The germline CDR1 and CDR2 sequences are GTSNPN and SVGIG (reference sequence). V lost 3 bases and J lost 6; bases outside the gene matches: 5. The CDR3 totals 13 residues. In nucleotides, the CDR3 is TGTGCCTGGAGGATACAGGGGGCTAATGGCTACACCTTC. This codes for CAWRIQGANGYTF.

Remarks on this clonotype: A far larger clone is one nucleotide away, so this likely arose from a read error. The CDR3: CASSEVSSGSEQFF. The DNA of the CDR3 is TGTGCCAGCAGTGAAGTCAGTTCGGGGAGTGAGCAGTTCTTC. The gene calls are TRBV6-1 and TRBJ2-5; D may be TRBD2 (5 bases). The J call is doubtful: the DNA matches TRBJ2-1 better. This CDR3 is 14 amino acids long. CDR1 is MNHNS, CDR2 SASEGT, per germline.

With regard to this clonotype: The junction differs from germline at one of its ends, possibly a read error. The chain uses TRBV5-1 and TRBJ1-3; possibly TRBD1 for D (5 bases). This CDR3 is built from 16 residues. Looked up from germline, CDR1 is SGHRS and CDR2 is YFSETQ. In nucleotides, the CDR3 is TGCGCCAGCAGCCCCCAGGTAGGGACCTATGGATACACCATATATTTT. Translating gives CASSPQVGTYGYTIYF.

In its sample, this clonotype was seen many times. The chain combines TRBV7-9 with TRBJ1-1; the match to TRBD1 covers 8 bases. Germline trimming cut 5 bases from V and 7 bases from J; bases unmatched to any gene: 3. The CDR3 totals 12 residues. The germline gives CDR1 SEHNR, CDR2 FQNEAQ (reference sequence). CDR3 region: CASSPGTGEAFF. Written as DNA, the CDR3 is TGTGCCAGCAGCCCTGGGACAGGTGAAGCTTTCTTT.

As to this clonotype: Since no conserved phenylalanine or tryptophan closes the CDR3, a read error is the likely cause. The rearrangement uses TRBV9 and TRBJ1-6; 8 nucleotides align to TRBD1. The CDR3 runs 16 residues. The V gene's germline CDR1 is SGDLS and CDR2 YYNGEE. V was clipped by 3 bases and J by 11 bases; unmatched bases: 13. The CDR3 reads CASSGGGTGPSAPLHI. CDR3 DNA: TGTGCCAGCAGCGGAGGGGGGACAGGACCTTCTGCACCCCTCCACATT.

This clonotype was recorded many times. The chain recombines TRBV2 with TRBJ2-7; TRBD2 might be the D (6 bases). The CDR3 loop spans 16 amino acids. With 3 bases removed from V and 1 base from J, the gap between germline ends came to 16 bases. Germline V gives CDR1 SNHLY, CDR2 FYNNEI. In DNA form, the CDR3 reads TGTGCCAGCAGTGATGGGCGGGGCGGGTGGTCCTACGAGCAGTACTTC. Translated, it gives CASSDGRGGWSYEQYF.

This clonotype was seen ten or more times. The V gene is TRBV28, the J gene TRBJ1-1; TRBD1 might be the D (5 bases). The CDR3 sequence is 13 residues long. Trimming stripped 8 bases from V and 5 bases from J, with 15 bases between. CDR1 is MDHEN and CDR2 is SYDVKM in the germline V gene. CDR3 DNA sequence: TGTGCCAGCTGCATCAAGAGGGGTACTGAAGCTTTCTTT. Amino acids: CASCIKRGTEAFF.

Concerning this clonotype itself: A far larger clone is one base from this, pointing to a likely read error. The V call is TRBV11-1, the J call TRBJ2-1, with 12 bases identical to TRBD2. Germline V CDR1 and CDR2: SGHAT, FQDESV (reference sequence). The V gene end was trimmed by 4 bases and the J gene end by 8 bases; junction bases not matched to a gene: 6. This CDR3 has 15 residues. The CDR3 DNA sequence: TGTGCCAGCAGCTCCGGACTAGCGGGGATTGATGAGCAGTTCTTC. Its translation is CASSSGLAGIDEQFF.

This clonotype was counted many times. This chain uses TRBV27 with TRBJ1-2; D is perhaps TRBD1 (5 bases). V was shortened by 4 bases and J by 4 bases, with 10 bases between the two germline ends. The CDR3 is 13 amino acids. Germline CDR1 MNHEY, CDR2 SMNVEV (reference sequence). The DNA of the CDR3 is TGTGCCAGCAGTTCTATGGGGGGCTATGGCTACACCTTC. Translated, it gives CASSSMGGYGYTF.

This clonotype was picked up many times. The CDR3 DNA reads TGTGCCAGCAGTGAAGAGCCACAGGGAACGGATGAGCAGTTCTTC. Its translation: CASSEEPQGTDEQFF. The chain uses TRBV2 and TRBJ2-1, with D possibly being TRBD1 (6 bases). V shed 1 base and J shed 8 bases, with 15 bases lying between them. CDR3 length equals 15 residues. Germline V gives CDR1 SNHLY, CDR2 FYNNEI.

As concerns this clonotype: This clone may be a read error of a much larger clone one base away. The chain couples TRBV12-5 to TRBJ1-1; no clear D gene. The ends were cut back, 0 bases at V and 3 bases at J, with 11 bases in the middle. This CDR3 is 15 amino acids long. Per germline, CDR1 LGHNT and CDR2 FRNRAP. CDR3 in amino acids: CASGLVLVPHTEAFF. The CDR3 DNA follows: TGTGCTAGTGGTTTGGTACTAGTGCCGCACACTGAAGCTTTCTTT.

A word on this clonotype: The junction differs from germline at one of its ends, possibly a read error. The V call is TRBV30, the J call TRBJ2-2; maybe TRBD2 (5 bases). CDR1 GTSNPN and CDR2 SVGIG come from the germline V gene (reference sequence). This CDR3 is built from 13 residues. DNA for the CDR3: TGTGCCTGCAGTGTACTCGGGCCCGGGGATCTGTTTTTT. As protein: CACSVLGPGDLFF.